Sequencing of this T cell receptor beta chain was carried out in a study of blood T cell repertoires in COVID-19. Assay used: immunoSEQ multiplex PCR; TCRdb lists only in-frame clones, some missing. Among 100,000 or so clones listed, about 83% were seen once. V dropped 6 bases and J dropped 14; count of bases not matched to a gene: 11. This CDR3 contains 14 residues. Germline values: CDR1 MNHEY, CDR2 SVGAGI. This TCR was recovered from a man between 40 and 49 years old with active or convalescent COVID-19. This chain uses TRBV6-5 with TRBJ1-6, with TRBD1 matching 9 bases. Sequencing used peripheral blood. Here the CDR3 reads CASRKDRGASSLHF. The CDR3 DNA is TGTGCCAGCAGAAAAGACAGGGGGGCTTCCTCCCTCCACTTT.